This passage covers 14 T cell receptor beta chains from one sample sequenced in a study of identical twins. TCRdb independently ran MiXCR on the 5' RACE reads; one entry per CDR3 protein. The top ten hold 7.5% to 9.5% of the sample, which has around 370,000 distinct CDR3 sequences, around 9% seen once. The specimen sequenced was naive T cells sorted from blood. The source of these receptors is a woman between 45 and 60 years old in good health.

This clonotype came up many times. The chain uses TRBV10-1 and TRBJ2-2, with 7 positions matching TRBD2. Germline V gene data show CDR1 as WNHNN and CDR2 as SYGVQD (reference sequence). This CDR3 contains 14 residues. V was clipped by 0 bases and J by 7 bases; unmatched bases: 2. DNA for the CDR3: TGCGCCAGCAGTGAGTCGGGGGGGAGCGGGGAGCTGTTTTTT. It specifies CASSESGGSGELFF.

This clonotype was detected ten times or more. This sequence joins TRBV11-2 and TRBJ1-1, with D possibly matching TRBD1 (5 bases). The V gene's germline CDR1 is SGHAT and CDR2 FQNNGV. Trimming shortened V by 1 base and J by 0 bases, and 12 bases separated the two germline ends. CDR3 size: 16 residues. The CDR3 here is CASSLVQGALNTEAFF. The CDR3 DNA follows: TGTGCCAGCAGCTTAGTCCAGGGAGCTCTGAACACTGAAGCTTTCTTT.

The chain has TRBV14 and TRBJ1-2; D is ambiguous. The CDR3 sequence is 13 residues long. Between the trimmed V and J ends, which lost 0 bases and 4 bases, there was a span of 6 bases. The germline V gene has CDR1 SGHDN and CDR2 FVKESK. The CDR3 DNA follows: TGTGCCAGCAGCCAAGATACATCCTATGGCTACACCTTC. Its translation is CASSQDTSYGYTF.

This clonotype has a count of ten or more. This CDR3 reads CASSNRRIGGNPRAYEQYV. The CDR3 DNA sequence: TGTGCCAGCAGCAATCGGCGGATCGGCGGGAACCCTAGGGCCTACGAGCAGTACGTC. The V and J genes are TRBV21-1 and TRBJ2-7; TRBD2, the table's D call, was not compared with the DNA. TRBV21-1 is a listed pseudogene. The CDR3 contains 19 residues.

This clonotype was seen many times. This chain uses TRBV24-1 with TRBJ2-1; TRBD1 matches 10 bases. J lost 4 bases, V lost 9 bases, and 2 bases had no gene match. Per the germline V gene, CDR1 is KGHDR and CDR2 is SFDVKD. The CDR3 loop spans 13 amino acids. CDR3 region: CATGTGEYNEQFF. The CDR3 bases are TGTGCCACCGGGACAGGGGAATACAATGAGCAGTTCTTC.

This clonotype was seen only a few times. This rearrangement joins TRBV12-3 or TRBV12-4 to TRBJ1-5; D might be TRBD1 (5 bases). This CDR3 comprises 12 residues. Trimming cost V 5 bases and J 9 bases, with 11 bases left between them. The CDR3 protein is CASSPGFWPQHF. In DNA form, the CDR3 reads TGTGCCAGCAGTCCAGGGTTTTGGCCCCAGCATTTT.

The V call is TRBV15, the J call TRBJ2-5; 10 bases map to TRBD1. There are 15 residues in the CDR3. V lost 4 bases and J lost 3; bases outside the gene matches: 5. Germline CDR1 and CDR2: LNHNV and YYDKDF (reference sequence). CDR3 loop: CATSNDRGREETQYF. CDR3 in DNA: TGTGCCACCAGCAACGACAGGGGGCGCGAAGAGACCCAGTACTTC.

The CDR3 reads CASRVEGRNTEAFF. CDR3 sequence (DNA): TGTGCCAGCAGGGTGGAGGGGCGGAACACTGAAGCTTTCTTT. The J gene is TRBJ1-1, the V gene TRBV6-1, with D maybe TRBD1 (5 bases). The CDR3 totals 14 residues. Germline V lookup: CDR1 MNHNS, CDR2 SASEGT. Trimming stripped 6 bases from V and 1 base from J, with 12 bases between.

The chain couples TRBV27 to TRBJ2-1; TRBD2 matches 9 bases. The CDR3 totals 15 residues. CDR1 is MNHEY, CDR2 SMNVEV, per germline (reference sequence). V shed 4 bases, J shed 9 bases, and the junction held 10 bases outside the gene matches. The CDR3 is CASSSREGDSSEQFF. The CDR3 DNA reads TGTGCCAGCAGTTCGCGGGAGGGCGACAGTAGTGAGCAGTTCTTC.

There are many counts of this clonotype. The V gene is TRBV12-3 or TRBV12-4, the J gene TRBJ2-3; possibly TRBD1 for D (6 bases). The CDR3 is made up of 15 amino acids. With 5 bases removed from V and 6 bases from J, the gap between germline ends came to 18 bases. CDR3 sequence reads: CASSGQPDNRDTQYF. For the CDR3, the DNA is TGTGCCAGCAGTGGACAGCCGGACAATAGGGATACGCAGTATTTT.

In its sample, this clonotype was seen many times. The chain uses TRBV6-8 and TRBJ2-1; the D gene is possibly TRBD2 (5 bases). Deletions cut 5 bases from V and 3 bases from J, with 14 bases between. This CDR3 has 15 amino acids. Germline V gives CDR1 MNHGY, CDR2 SAAAGT. This CDR3 is CASSRGGQNYNEQFF. The CDR3 nucleotides read TGTGCCAGCAGTCGCGGCGGGCAGAACTACAATGAGCAGTTCTTC.

This chain uses TRBV5-4 with TRBJ2-5; D is uncertain. The length of the CDR3 is 12 residues. The germline CDR1 and CDR2 sequences are SGHNT and YYREEE (reference sequence). The V end was cut by 4 bases, the J end by 4 bases, with 8 bases between. The CDR3: CASSMLGETQYF. CDR3 nucleotides: TGTGCCAGCAGCATGCTGGGAGAGACCCAGTACTTC.

This clonotype was found a few times. The rearrangement joins TRBV11-2 to TRBJ2-5; D is possibly TRBD1 (5 bases). Germline CDR1 SGHAT, CDR2 FQNNGV. This CDR3 has 14 residues. Trimming stripped 1 base from V and 1 base from J, with 7 bases between. As DNA, the CDR3 is TGTGCCAGCAGCTTAGCAGGGTCCCAAGAGACCCAGTACTTC. Its protein is CASSLAGSQETQYF. The full variable domain, in which reference TRBV11-2 and TRBJ2-5 provide the parts outside the CDR3, is EAGVAQSPRYKIIEKRQSVAFWCNPISGHATLYWYQQILGQGPKLLIQFQNNGVVDDSQLPKDRFSAERLKGVDSTLKIQPAKLEDSAVYLCASSLAGSQETQYFGPGTRLLVL.

This clonotype has a count of ten or more. This CDR3 is CASSRGAANTGELFF. The DNA of the CDR3 is TGTGCCAGCAGCCGTGGGGCAGCAAACACCGGGGAGCTGTTTTTT. V gene TRBV3-1 combines with J gene TRBJ2-2; TRBD1 might be the D (5 bases). The CDR3 is 15 amino acids. The V end was cut by 4 bases, the J end by 2 bases, with 11 bases between. Germline loops: CDR1 LGHDT, CDR2 YNNKEL (reference sequence). Full variable domain (outside the CDR3, taken from reference TRBV3-1 and TRBJ2-2): DTAVSQTPKYLVTQMGNDKSIKCEQNLGHDTMYWYKQDSKKFLKIMFSYNNKELIINETVPNRFSPKSPDKAHLNLHINSLELGDSAVYFCASSRGAANTGELFFGEGSRLTVL.